Below, one TCR beta chain is given with its context. The entry originates in a study of blood T cell repertoires in COVID-19. Study summary: PBMCs, B-cell-depleted T cells, or T cells were the source of the cDNA or gDNA that made up the material.

Generated by immunoSEQ multiplex PCR, the TCRdb table keeps only in-frame clones and is missing some. Here the sample spans 52,000 or so clones, approximately 84% being singletons. The germline gives CDR1 SNHLY, CDR2 FYNNEI. This CDR3 has 13 amino acids. V was shortened by 5 bases and J by 6 bases, with 11 bases between the two germline ends. The chain links TRBV2 to TRBJ1-5; D gene unclear. The clonotype comes from a human donor in a cohort sampled during active COVID-19. The sequenced material came from peripheral blood. Here the CDR3 DNA reads TGTGCCAGCAGTCAAACAGAGGGTCAGCCCCAGCATTTT. Translating it yields CASSQTEGQPQHF.